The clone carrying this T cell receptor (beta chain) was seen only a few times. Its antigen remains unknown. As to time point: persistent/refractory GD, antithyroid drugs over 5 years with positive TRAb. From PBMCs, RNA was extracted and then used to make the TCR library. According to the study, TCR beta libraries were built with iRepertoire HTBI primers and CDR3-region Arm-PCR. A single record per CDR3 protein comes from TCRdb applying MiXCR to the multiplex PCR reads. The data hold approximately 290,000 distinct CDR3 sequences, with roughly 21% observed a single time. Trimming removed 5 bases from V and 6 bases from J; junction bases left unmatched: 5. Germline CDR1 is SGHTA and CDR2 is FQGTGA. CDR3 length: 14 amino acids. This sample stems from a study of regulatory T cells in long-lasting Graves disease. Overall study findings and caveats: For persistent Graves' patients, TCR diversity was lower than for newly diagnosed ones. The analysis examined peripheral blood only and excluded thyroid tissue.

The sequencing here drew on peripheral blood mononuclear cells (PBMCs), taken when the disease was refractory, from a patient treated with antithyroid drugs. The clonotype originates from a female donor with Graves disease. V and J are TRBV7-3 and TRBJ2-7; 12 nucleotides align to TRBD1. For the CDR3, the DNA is TGTGCCAGCAGCCCAGGGACAGGGGGCGGCGAGCAGTACTTC. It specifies CASSPGTGGGEQYF.